The following is a T cell receptor (beta chain) sequence with its context. The sample comes from a study of blood T cell repertoires in COVID-19. Study details: Researchers got acute and convalescent COVID-19 samples from the United States, Italy and Spain.

Germline lookup yields CDR1 SGHVS and CDR2 FQNEAQ. The V end lost 1 base, the J end lost 8 bases, and 14 bases lay between the germline ends. The CDR3 extends over 14 amino acids. Original analysis: Reference gene primers were amplified, and this amplification served to estimate nucleated cell counts. The assay was immunoSEQ multiplex PCR, and TCRdb's table has in-frame clones only and misses some. That table supplies the V and J calls and clone size; D and trimming were determined from the DNA. There are over 140,000 clones in the sample; nearly 80% occur only once, and 2.5% to 3% lies in the top ten.

This rearrangement joins TRBV7-8 to TRBJ1-1, with D possibly matching TRBD1 (5 bases). The sample taken for sequencing was PBMCs or T cells enriched from blood (not recorded which). The sequence was obtained from a woman in her forties or fifties who had recovered from COVID-19. The CDR3 sequence is CASSLGFTGEEAFF. The CDR3 DNA reads as TGTGCCAGCAGCTTAGGCTTCACAGGTGAAGAAGCTTTCTTT.